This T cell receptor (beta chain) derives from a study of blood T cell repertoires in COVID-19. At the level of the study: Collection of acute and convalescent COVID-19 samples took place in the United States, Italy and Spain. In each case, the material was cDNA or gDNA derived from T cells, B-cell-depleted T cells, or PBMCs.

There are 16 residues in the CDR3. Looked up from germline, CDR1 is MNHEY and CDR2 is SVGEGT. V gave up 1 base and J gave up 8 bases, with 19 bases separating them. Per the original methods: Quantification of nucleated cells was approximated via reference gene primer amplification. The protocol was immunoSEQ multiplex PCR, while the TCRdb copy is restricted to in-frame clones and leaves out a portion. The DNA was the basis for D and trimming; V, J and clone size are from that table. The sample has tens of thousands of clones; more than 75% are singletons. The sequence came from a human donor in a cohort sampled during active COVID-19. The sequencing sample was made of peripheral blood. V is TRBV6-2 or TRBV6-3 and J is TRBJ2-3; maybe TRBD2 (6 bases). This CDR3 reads CASSYFDGRGGGTQYF. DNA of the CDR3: TGTGCCAGCAGTTACTTTGACGGCCGGGGAGGTGGTACGCAGTATTTT.